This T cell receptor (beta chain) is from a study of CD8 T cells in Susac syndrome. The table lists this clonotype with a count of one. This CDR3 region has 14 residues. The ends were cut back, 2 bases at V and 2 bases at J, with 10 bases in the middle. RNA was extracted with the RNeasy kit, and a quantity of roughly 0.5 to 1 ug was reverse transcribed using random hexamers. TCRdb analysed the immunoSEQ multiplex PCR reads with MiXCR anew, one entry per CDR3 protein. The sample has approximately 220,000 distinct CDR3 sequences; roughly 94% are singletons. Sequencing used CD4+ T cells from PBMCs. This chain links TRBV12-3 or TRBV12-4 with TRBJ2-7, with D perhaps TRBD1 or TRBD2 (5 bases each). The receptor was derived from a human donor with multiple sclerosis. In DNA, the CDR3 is TGTGCCAGCAGTTTACAGGGACCTACCTACGAGCAGTACTTC. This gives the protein CASSLQGPTYEQYF.